The clone carrying this TCR beta chain has a handful of counts. Its antigen remains unidentified. CDR1 is LGHDT and CDR2 is YNNKEL in the germline V gene (reference sequence). CDR3 length: 16 residues. V was pared by 1 base and J by 0 bases, with 11 bases between. The record originates from a study of T cell responses to AZD1222 COVID-19 vaccine. Study details: Whether given at about 4 or about 12 weeks, second doses were pooled.

This table comes from immunoSEQ multiplex PCR, and its TCRdb copy is limited to in-frame clones, with some not included. Of under 150,000 clones listed, 91% are singletons. Study results and limitations: Only five to seven AZD1222 recipients were seropositive at baseline. It should be noted that donors were predominantly white British and more often female, and clonal diversity was possibly underestimated. Spike was spanned by vaccine-associated CD4 TCRs, which were dominant at 160-218 and 743-854.

The clonotype originates from an adult in good health. The rearrangement joins TRBV3-1 (or the pseudogene TRBV3-2) to TRBJ2-3; the D is unclear. Source: peripheral blood, taken on day 0 of AZD1222 vaccination. The CDR3 DNA follows: TGTGCCAGCAGCCAAGCGAGGAGCTCTAGCACAGATACGCAGTATTTT. Residues: CASSQARSSSTDTQYF.